Listed here are 9 T cell receptor beta chains from one sample, sequenced in a study of regulatory T cells in long-lasting Graves disease. Documented time point: persistent/refractory GD, antithyroid drugs over 5 years with positive TRAb. The TCR library was made from RNA that had been extracted from PBMCs in TRIzol. Building of the TCR beta libraries involved iRepertoire HTBI primers and Arm-PCR of CDR3 regions. TCRdb ran MiXCR on the multiplex PCR reads and lists one entry per CDR3 protein. The table includes over 650,000 distinct CDR3 sequences, around 32% detected once. The sample in question was peripheral blood mononuclear cells (PBMCs), obtained when the disease was refractory, from a patient treated with antithyroid drugs. These TCRs come from a female donor with Graves disease.

The rearrangement uses TRBV5-1 and TRBJ1-3; tentative D call: TRBD1 (6 bases). The V and J ends lost 2 bases and 2 bases respectively, with 17 bases between them. The CDR3 consists of 17 residues. CDR1 and CDR2 from the germline V gene are SGHRS and YFSETQ. The DNA of the CDR3 is TGCGCCAGCAGCTTCCGGGACACTGGAGGCCCTGGAAACACCATATATTTT. It is translated as CASSFRDTGGPGNTIYF.

The sample holds a few counts of this clonotype. The rearrangement joins TRBV12-3 or TRBV12-4 to TRBJ1-2, with 8 bases aligning to TRBD1. The CDR3 is made up of 15 amino acids. J lost 5 bases, V lost 2 bases, and 7 bases had no gene match. The DNA for the CDR3 is TGTGCCAGCAGTTTAAAAGGTGGACAGGGATATGGCTACACCTTC. Translating gives CASSLKGGQGYGYTF.

The chain has TRBV5-5 and TRBJ2-7; 9 bases map to TRBD1. CDR3 length: 15 amino acids. V gave up 4 bases and J gave up 7 bases; unmatched junction bases: 12. CDR1 SGHKS and CDR2 YYEKEE come from the germline V gene (reference sequence). The CDR3 region is CASSRRGDRVEEQYF. The CDR3 nucleotides read TGTGCCAGCAGCCGACGGGGGGACAGGGTGGAGGAGCAGTACTTC.

At least ten counts were recorded for this clonotype. V usage is TRBV2 and J usage is TRBJ2-5; 9 bases match TRBD1. The junction had 7 bases not matched to a gene; V was cut back by 6 bases and J by 5 bases. The germline CDR1 and CDR2 sequences are SNHLY and FYNNEI. The CDR3 runs to 14 residues. This CDR3 is CASRGGQGWETQYF. CDR3 sequence (DNA): TGTGCCAGCAGGGGGGGACAGGGATGGGAGACCCAGTACTTC.

The chain joins TRBV29-1 to TRBJ1-2; D might be TRBD1 (5 bases). CDR3 length: 12 amino acids. Germline CDR1 reads SQVTM; CDR2 reads ANQGSEA. V was trimmed by 3 bases and J by 7 bases, leaving 12 bases between them. This CDR3 reads CSVDRGDGGYTF. The CDR3, as DNA: TGCAGCGTTGACCGGGGGGACGGTGGCTACACCTTC.

This clonotype was detected only once. One base away lies a much larger clone, so this may be a sequencing read error. V and J are TRBV9 and TRBJ1-1; a weak D match, TRBD1 (5 bases). Germline assignment: CDR1 SGDLS and CDR2 YYNGEE. CDR3 size: 15 residues. This chain's CDR3 is CASSQVLRGGTEASF. The CDR3, as DNA: TGTGCCAGCAGCCAAGTTCTACGGGGCGGCACTGAAGCTTCCTTT.

The table lists this clonotype with a few counts. V usage is TRBV2 and J usage is TRBJ2-5; 15 nucleotides line up with TRBD2. Germline V gene data show CDR1 as SNHLY and CDR2 as FYNNEI. J lost 3 bases, V lost 6 bases, and 20 bases had no gene match. The CDR3 has 21 amino acids. CDR3 residues: CASSERPPGLAGGWPKETQYF. The CDR3 nucleotides read TGTGCCAGCAGCGAGCGACCACCGGGACTAGCGGGAGGCTGGCCCAAAGAGACCCAGTACTTC.

This clonotype was detected a few times. An end of the junction does not agree with germline; a read error may underlie this. CDR3 nucleotide sequence: TGTGCCAGCAGCTTGGGTTTGGCAGAGAACACTGAAGCTTTCTTT. Amino acids: CASSLGLAENTEAFF. The rearrangement links TRBV5-1 to TRBJ1-1; D is uncertain. Germline CDR1 is SGHRS and CDR2 is YFSETQ. The CDR3 length is 15 residues.

J is TRBJ2-7 and V is TRBV12-3 or TRBV12-4; D gene unclear. The CDR3 covers 14 residues. V was pared by 3 bases and J by 3 bases, with 12 bases between. The chain's CDR3 is CASSLGPRRYEQYF. The CDR3 DNA sequence: TGTGCCAGCAGTTTGGGCCCGCGGCGCTACGAGCAGTACTTC.